The source of this T cell receptor (beta chain) is a study of blood T cell repertoires in COVID-19. The overall study: PBMCs, B-cell-depleted T cells, or T cells were the source of the cDNA or gDNA that made up the material.

Deletions cut 0 bases from V and 5 bases from J, with 13 bases between. The germline V gene encodes CDR1 LGHNA and CDR2 YSLEER. This CDR3 is 15 amino acids long. TCRdb keeps only in-frame clones here, not all; method: immunoSEQ multiplex PCR. The table records 250,000 to 350,000 clones, approximately 91% of them present only once. The sequence was collected from a woman younger than 45 with COVID-19, enrolled during active disease. This chain joins TRBV4-3 and TRBJ1-2, with D possibly matching TRBD1 (6 bases). Sequencing was carried out using peripheral blood. The CDR3 loop reads CASSQDRARGYGYTF. DNA of the CDR3: TGCGCCAGCAGCCAAGATAGGGCCAGGGGATATGGCTACACCTTC.